This TCR beta chain was identified in a study of vaccination and CD4 T cells after COVID-19. Whole-study results and caveats: This study had few convalescent patients and no early post-infection samples. Vaccine-specific clones in convalescent patients were spike mono-reactive in 304 of 307 cases.

At the Johns Hopkins FTIC core, DNA taken from cultured CD4+ T cells was sequenced by way of the Oncomine TCR Beta short-read assay. Investigators isolated genomic DNA from cultured CD4+ T cells. TCRdb processed the PCR reads anew with MiXCR; each CDR3 protein has one entry. The data show about 9,500 distinct CDR3 sequences, less than 40% seen once. Sample treatment: roughly nine-day PBMC culture with coronavirus spike peptide pools or control peptides (ViraFEST assay). An unexposed donor provided the CD4+ T cells, which were collected before the COVID-19 pandemic (2011-2018). Note on this clonotype: Its target is unknown.

From germline, CDR1 is LNHDA and CDR2 SQIVND (reference sequence). The CDR3 has 15 residues. V gave up 5 bases and J gave up 5 bases; unmatched junction bases: 7. The clonotype originates from a human donor in good health. The sample comprised CD4+ T cells from blood, cultured in vitro. The V call is TRBV19, the J call TRBJ2-7, with TRBD2 matching over 12 bases. The CDR3 reads CASSPASGRDHEQYF. CDR3 nucleotide sequence: TGTGCCAGTAGTCCCGCTAGCGGGAGGGACCACGAGCAGTACTTC.